Shown below are 30 T cell receptor beta chains from a single sample sequenced in a study of PD-1 blockade in classical Hodgkin lymphoma. Some clones are missing from TCRdb's copy, which holds only in-frame ones; the method was immunoSEQ multiplex PCR. Found here are almost 85,000 clones, around 90% of them singletons; the top ten hold less than 25%. Every patient relapsed after autologous stem cell transplantation, and brentuximab vedotin exposure varied. Sequencing was performed on peripheral blood mononuclear cells (PBMCs), taken at baseline. The receptors stem from a human donor with classical Hodgkin lymphoma.

The V and J genes are TRBV9 and TRBJ2-1; 10 bases line up with TRBD2. The CDR3 extends over 18 amino acids. V gave up 0 bases and J gave up 1 base; unmatched junction bases: 7. Germline-derived CDR1 and CDR2 are SGDLS and YYNGEE. CDR3 in amino acids: CASSVGFSGRSSYNEQFF. CDR3 in DNA: TGTGCCAGCAGCGTAGGTTTTAGCGGGAGGAGTTCCTACAATGAGCAGTTCTTC.

This chain connects TRBV5-1 to TRBJ2-3; a weak D match, TRBD2 (6 bases). The CDR3 is made up of 14 amino acids. Trimming took 0 bases from V and 6 from J, leaving 11 bases between them. Germline V CDR1 and CDR2: SGHRS, YFSETQ. In DNA form, the CDR3 reads TGCGCCAGCAGCTTGGTTCGCGGGGAGGATACGCAGTATTTT. Its translation: CASSLVRGEDTQYF.

The chain joins TRBV2 to TRBJ2-1, with TRBD2 as a possible D gene (5 bases). Trimming left V 2 bases short and J 10 bases short, with 21 bases between. Germline lookup yields CDR1 SNHLY and CDR2 FYNNEI. The CDR3 length is 16 residues. CDR3: CASSESVSEAVEEQFF. DNA for the CDR3: TGTGCCAGCAGTGAAAGTGTTTCGGAGGCTGTGGAAGAGCAGTTCTTC.

V is TRBV18 and J is TRBJ2-1; 11 bases are shared with TRBD2. This CDR3 region has 16 residues. Germline-derived CDR1 and CDR2 are KGHSH and LQKENI. With V trimmed by 3 bases and J by 8 bases, 9 bases remained unmatched. The CDR3 loop reads CASSPLLTSGGDEQFF. The CDR3 DNA follows: TGTGCCAGCTCACCCCTACTCACTAGCGGGGGCGATGAGCAGTTCTTC.

The CDR3 sequence: CASSEEVRELADTQYF. CDR3 nucleotide sequence: TGTGCCAGCAGTGAAGAGGTACGGGAGCTCGCAGATACGCAGTATTTT. The chain employs TRBV2 and TRBJ2-3; D perhaps matches TRBD2 (6 bases). V was shortened by 1 base and J by 4 bases, with 15 bases between the two germline ends. This CDR3 has 16 residues. Per the germline V gene, CDR1 is SNHLY and CDR2 is FYNNEI.

This sequence joins TRBV30 and TRBJ2-1; D is undetermined. Germline V lookup: CDR1 GTSNPN, CDR2 SVGIG (reference sequence). This CDR3 is 12 amino acids long. With 2 bases removed from V and 3 bases from J, the gap between germline ends came to 5 bases. For the CDR3, the DNA is TGTGCCTGGAGTCGAATCTACAATGAGCAGTTCTTC. Translating gives CAWSRIYNEQFF.

In its sample, this clone was seen once. The CDR3 is CAWRTGFGGNTIYF. The CDR3 bases are TGTGCCTGGAGGACAGGGTTTGGTGGAAACACCATATATTTT. The chain links TRBV30 to TRBJ1-3, with 7 bases matching TRBD1. The germline CDR1 and CDR2 sequences are GTSNPN and SVGIG (reference sequence). Trimming removed 3 bases from V and 3 bases from J; junction bases left unmatched: 5. The CDR3 consists of 14 residues.

The rearrangement links TRBV10-1 to TRBJ2-3, with D tentatively TRBD2 (7 bases). Germline CDR1 WNHNN, CDR2 SYGVQD (reference sequence). The CDR3 extends over 15 amino acids. Trimming cost V 0 bases and J 3 bases, with 10 bases left between them. The CDR3 bases are TGCGCCAGCAGTGAGTCTGGGGGGGCTACAGATACGCAGTATTTT. This gives the protein CASSESGGATDTQYF.

The chain joins TRBV7-2 to TRBJ2-5; D is perhaps TRBD2 (6 bases). Germline loops: CDR1 SGHTA, CDR2 FQGNSA. The CDR3 is made up of 15 amino acids. V lost 5 bases and J lost 1, with 14 bases in between. The CDR3 protein is CASSVGGGFQETQYF. DNA for the CDR3: TGTGCCAGCAGCGTAGGTGGGGGGTTCCAAGAGACCCAGTACTTC.

Only one count was recorded for this clone. This chain uses TRBV6-4 with TRBJ2-3, with TRBD1 as a possible D gene (5 bases). V gave up 4 bases and J gave up 6 bases, with 8 bases separating them. CDR1 MRHNA and CDR2 SNTAGT come from the germline V gene. This CDR3 has 12 amino acids. The CDR3, as DNA: TGTGCCAGCAGTGTGTCAGGGGATACGCAGTATTTT. This sequence encodes CASSVSGDTQYF.

The V and J genes are TRBV5-1 and TRBJ2-2; TRBD1 is a possible D gene (6 bases). This CDR3 comprises 14 residues. Germline V gene data show CDR1 as SGHRS and CDR2 as YFSETQ. Trimming left V 7 bases short and J 3 bases short, with 13 bases between. CDR3 nucleotides: TGCGCCAGCGCGTGGGGGCCGGACACCGGGGAGCTGTTTTTT. As protein: CASAWGPDTGELFF.

The V call is TRBV14, the J call TRBJ2-5; D remains unclear. V shed 5 bases and J shed 2 bases, with 9 bases lying between them. The CDR3 runs to 13 residues. Germline CDR1 and CDR2: SGHDN and FVKESK. CDR3 DNA: TGTGCCAGCAGCGAAGCAGATCAAGAGACCCAGTACTTC. As protein: CASSEADQETQYF.

This clone has a handful of counts. The chain employs TRBV7-2 and TRBJ2-7; 8 bases line up with TRBD2. Per the germline V gene, CDR1 is SGHTA and CDR2 is FQGNSA. Losses at the gene ends were 4 bases for V and 7 bases for J; bases not matched to a gene: 12. The CDR3 loop spans 15 amino acids. CDR3: CASSSSGSTLREQYF. CDR3 coding DNA: TGTGCCAGCAGCTCCAGCGGGAGTACCTTGAGGGAGCAGTACTTC. Full variable domain (rest looked up from reference TRBV7-2 and TRBJ2-7): GAGVSQSPSNKVTEKGKDVELRCDPISGHTALYWYRQSLGQGLEFLIYFQGNSAPDKSGLPSDRFSAERTGGSVSTLTIQRTQQEDSAVYLCASSSSGSTLREQYFGPGTRLTVT.

This clone was found a few times. The chain recombines TRBV7-2 with TRBJ2-3; 7 nucleotides match TRBD1. V lost 0 bases, J lost 4 bases, and 13 bases stayed unmatched. The CDR3 length is 18 residues. Germline assignment: CDR1 SGHTA and CDR2 FQGNSA. The CDR3 protein is CASSLASDRAGFADTQYF. CDR3 coding DNA: TGTGCCAGCAGCTTAGCATCCGACAGGGCAGGCTTTGCAGATACGCAGTATTTT.

The CDR3 nucleotides read TGTGCCAGCAGCTTGACAGGGGGCGAATCAGAGCAGTACTTC. Amino acid sequence: CASSLTGGESEQYF. The chain links TRBV27 to TRBJ2-7; 10 nucleotides line up with TRBD1. V lost 6 bases, J lost 7 bases, and 9 bases stayed unmatched. CDR1 and CDR2 from the germline V gene are MNHEY and SMNVEV (reference sequence). The CDR3 extends over 14 amino acids.

The gene calls are TRBV29-1 and TRBJ2-1; 15 nucleotides align to TRBD2. Germline CDR1 reads SQVTM; CDR2 reads ANQGSEA. V shed 7 bases and J 5 bases; nucleotides not matched to a gene: 0. The CDR3 is 13 residues long. CDR3 residues: CSGTSGRDNEQFF. In DNA, the CDR3 is TGCAGCGGGACTAGCGGGAGGGACAATGAGCAGTTCTTC.

J is TRBJ1-3 and V is TRBV11-2; no reliable D call. CDR3 length: 15 residues. Germline loops: CDR1 SGHAT, CDR2 FQNNGV. Trimming pared 1 base from V and 0 bases from J, leaving 7 bases between. The CDR3: CASSLGRYSGNTIYF. CDR3 bases: TGTGCCAGCAGCTTAGGCCGCTACTCTGGAAACACCATATATTTT.

J is TRBJ1-5 and V is TRBV18; a weak D match, TRBD1 (6 bases). Trimming took 4 bases from V and 7 from J, leaving 17 bases between them. This CDR3 contains 15 residues. Germline loops: CDR1 KGHSH, CDR2 LQKENI. DNA of the CDR3: TGTGCCAGCTCACACTCCAGGGAGGGGGACCAGCCCCAGCATTTT. It translates to CASSHSREGDQPQHF.

The V gene is TRBV20-1, the J gene TRBJ1-1, with D uncertain. The CDR3 runs 10 residues. Trimming removed 6 bases at V and 2 bases at J, with 4 bases between. The germline CDR1 and CDR2 sequences are DFQATT and SNEGSKA (reference sequence). This CDR3 is CSADNTEAFF. The CDR3 DNA follows: TGCAGTGCAGACAACACTGAAGCTTTCTTT.

The chain couples TRBV27 to TRBJ1-4; 9 bases are a match to TRBD1. CDR1 and CDR2 (germline): MNHEY, SMNVEV (reference sequence). The CDR3 is 15 residues long. The V and J ends lost 2 bases and 7 bases, in that order; junction bases with no gene match: 5. For the CDR3, the DNA is TGTGCCAGCAGTTTACGACAGGGGGATCGTGAAAAACTGTTTTTT. Protein product: CASSLRQGDREKLFF.

This sequence joins TRBV19 and TRBJ2-6; the D is unclear. Trimming pared 10 bases from V and 2 bases from J, leaving 15 bases between. Germline CDR1 LNHDA, CDR2 SQIVND (reference sequence). The CDR3 is made up of 15 amino acids. DNA for the CDR3: TGTGCCACCACAACCATAGAGGCTGGGGCCAACGTCCTGACTTTC. Encoded protein: CATTTIEAGANVLTF.

V gene TRBV7-2 combines with J gene TRBJ2-7; 8 nucleotides line up with TRBD2. CDR3 length: 18 amino acids. The ends lost 5 bases at V and 7 bases at J; junction bases unmatched: 22. Germline V gene lookup returns CDR1 SGHTA and CDR2 FQGNSA. The CDR3 spells CASSLGSASGPVGGEQYF. The CDR3 DNA sequence: TGTGCCAGCAGCCTGGGTTCGGCTAGCGGGCCTGTCGGGGGTGAGCAGTACTTC.

This clone was detected only a few times. The chain uses TRBV7-2 and TRBJ2-7, with D tentatively TRBD2 (6 bases). V shed 5 bases and J shed 3 bases, with 17 bases lying between them. CDR1 is SGHTA, CDR2 FQGNSA, per germline. This CDR3 comprises 15 residues. This CDR3 reads CASSPVGGMNYEQYF. In nucleotides, the CDR3 is TGTGCCAGCAGCCCCGTGGGCGGGATGAACTACGAGCAGTACTTC.

This chain joins TRBV30 and TRBJ1-5; 9 nucleotides agree with TRBD1. The CDR3 covers 13 residues. The junction had 2 bases not matched to a gene; V was cut back by 2 bases and J by 6 bases. Per germline, CDR1 GTSNPN and CDR2 SVGIG (reference sequence). CDR3 amino acids: CAWSNRGLQPQHF. The CDR3 DNA follows: TGTGCCTGGAGTAACAGGGGGCTTCAGCCCCAGCATTTT.

The chain employs TRBV9 and TRBJ1-2, with D unresolved. Germline V gives CDR1 SGDLS, CDR2 YYNGEE. The germline V and J ends were trimmed by 4 bases and 4 bases, with 14 bases remaining between them. This CDR3 is built from 14 residues. The CDR3 sequence: CASSPRPVFYGYTF. The CDR3 region has the DNA TGTGCCAGCAGCCCAAGGCCCGTCTTCTATGGCTACACCTTC.

The chain is built from TRBV4-2 and TRBJ2-7; no clear D gene. CDR3 size: 12 residues. Germline-derived CDR1 and CDR2 are LGHNA and YNFKEQ. V shed 0 bases and J shed 5 bases, with 5 bases lying between them. In nucleotides, the CDR3 is TGTGCCAGCAGCCAAGATACGCACGAGCAGTACTTC. Translating gives CASSQDTHEQYF.

The chain combines TRBV2 with TRBJ1-1; D remains unclear. Trimming left V 5 bases short and J 8 bases short, with 15 bases between. This CDR3 is 13 amino acids long. Germline V gene lookup returns CDR1 SNHLY and CDR2 FYNNEI. This CDR3 is CASSPRDGKEAFF. CDR3 DNA: TGTGCCAGCAGTCCACGTGACGGCAAGGAAGCTTTCTTT.

J is TRBJ1-2 and V is TRBV19; D is perhaps TRBD1 (5 bases). The CDR3 is 14 amino acids. V dropped 5 bases and J dropped 4 bases, with 14 bases sitting between them. Per the germline V gene, CDR1 is LNHDA and CDR2 is SQIVND (reference sequence). CDR3: CASSPFGGGYGYTF. DNA of the CDR3: TGTGCCAGTAGTCCTTTTGGGGGAGGCTATGGCTACACCTTC.

This chain uses TRBV10-2 with TRBJ2-7; 7 positions agree with TRBD2. Germline loops: CDR1 WSHSY, CDR2 SAAADI. The junction had 0 bases not matched to a gene; V was cut back by 4 bases and J by 0 bases. This CDR3 region has 13 residues. The CDR3 bases are TGCGCCAGCAGTGGGACTAGCTCCTACGAGCAGTACTTC. Protein product: CASSGTSSYEQYF.

This clone was seen a few times. The gene calls are TRBV6-4 and TRBJ2-2; 10 bases match TRBD1. Trimming took 5 bases from V and 5 from J; bases not matched to a gene: 2. This CDR3 has 14 residues. The germline V gene encodes CDR1 MRHNA and CDR2 SNTAGT. The CDR3 reads CASSPGQGTGELFF. The DNA of the CDR3 is TGTGCCAGCAGTCCGGGACAGGGGACCGGGGAGCTGTTTTTT.